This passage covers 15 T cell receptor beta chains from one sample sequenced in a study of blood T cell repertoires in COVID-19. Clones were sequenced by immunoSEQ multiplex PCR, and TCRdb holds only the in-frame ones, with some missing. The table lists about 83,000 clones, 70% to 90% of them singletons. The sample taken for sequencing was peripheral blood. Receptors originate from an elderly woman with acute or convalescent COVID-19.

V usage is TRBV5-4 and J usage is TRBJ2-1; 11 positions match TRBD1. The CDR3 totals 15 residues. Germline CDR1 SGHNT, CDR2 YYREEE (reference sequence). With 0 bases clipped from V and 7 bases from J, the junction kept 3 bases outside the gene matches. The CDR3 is CASSLGGTGGNEQFF. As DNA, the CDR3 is TGTGCCAGCAGCTTGGGAGGGACAGGGGGGAATGAGCAGTTCTTC.

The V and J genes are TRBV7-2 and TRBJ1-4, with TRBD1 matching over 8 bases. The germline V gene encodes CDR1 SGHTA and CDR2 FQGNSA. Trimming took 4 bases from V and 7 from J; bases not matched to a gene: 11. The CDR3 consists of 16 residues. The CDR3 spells CASSSNAGQGSEKLFF. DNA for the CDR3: TGTGCCAGCAGCTCCAACGCTGGACAGGGTAGTGAAAAACTGTTTTTT.

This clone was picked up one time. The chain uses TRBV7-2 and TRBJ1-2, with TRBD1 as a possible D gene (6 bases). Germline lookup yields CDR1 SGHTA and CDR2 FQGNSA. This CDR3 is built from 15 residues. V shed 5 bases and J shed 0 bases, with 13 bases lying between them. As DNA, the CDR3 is TGTGCCAGCAGCCCACCTTGGACAGCTAACTATGGCTACACCTTC. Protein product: CASSPPWTANYGYTF.

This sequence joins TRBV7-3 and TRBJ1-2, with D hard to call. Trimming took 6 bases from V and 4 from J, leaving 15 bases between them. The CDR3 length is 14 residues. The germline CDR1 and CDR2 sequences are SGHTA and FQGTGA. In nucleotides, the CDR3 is TGTGCCAGCAGACTCGGCGGAGGATCCTATGGCTACACCTTC. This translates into CASRLGGGSYGYTF.

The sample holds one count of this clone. CDR3 sequence reads: CASSYGDRGSYEQYF. The DNA for the CDR3 is TGTGCCAGCAGTTACGGGGACAGGGGATCCTACGAGCAGTACTTC. The chain couples TRBV6-5 to TRBJ2-7; TRBD1 matches at 10 bases. Germline CDR1 and CDR2: MNHEY and SVGAGI. V was pared by 2 bases and J by 1 base, with 2 bases of the junction left unmatched. This CDR3 has 15 residues.

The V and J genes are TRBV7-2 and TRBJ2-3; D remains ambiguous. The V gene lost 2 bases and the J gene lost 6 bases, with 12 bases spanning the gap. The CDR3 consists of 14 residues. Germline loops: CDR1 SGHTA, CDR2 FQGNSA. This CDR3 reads CASSLSYRMDTQYF. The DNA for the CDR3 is TGTGCCAGCAGCTTATCCTACCGAATGGATACGCAGTATTTT.

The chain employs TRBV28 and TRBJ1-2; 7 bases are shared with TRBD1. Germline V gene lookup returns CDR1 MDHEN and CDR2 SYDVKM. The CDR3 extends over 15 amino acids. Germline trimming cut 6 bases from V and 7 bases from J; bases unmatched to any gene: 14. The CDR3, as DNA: TGTGCCAGCAGCCCGAGAGGAGAAGGGGGCGGTGGCTACACCTTC. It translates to CASSPRGEGGGGYTF.

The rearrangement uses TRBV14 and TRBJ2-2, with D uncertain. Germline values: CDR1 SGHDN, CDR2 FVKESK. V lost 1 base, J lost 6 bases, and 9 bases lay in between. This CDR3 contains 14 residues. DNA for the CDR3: TGTGCCAGCAGCCAAGTTACCAGCGCCGGGGAGCTGTTTTTT. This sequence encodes CASSQVTSAGELFF.

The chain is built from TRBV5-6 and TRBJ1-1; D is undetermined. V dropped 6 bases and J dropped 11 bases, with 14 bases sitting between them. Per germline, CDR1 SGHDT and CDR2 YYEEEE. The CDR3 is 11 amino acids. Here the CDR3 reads CASTAAGRAFF. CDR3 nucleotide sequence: TGTGCCAGCACCGCGGCGGGGAGGGCTTTCTTT.

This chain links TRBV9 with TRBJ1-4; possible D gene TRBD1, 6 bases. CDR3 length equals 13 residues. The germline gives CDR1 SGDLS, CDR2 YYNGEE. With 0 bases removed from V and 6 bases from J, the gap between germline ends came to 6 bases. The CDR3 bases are TGTGCCAGCAGCGTAGGACAGGATGAAAAACTGTTTTTT. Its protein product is CASSVGQDEKLFF.

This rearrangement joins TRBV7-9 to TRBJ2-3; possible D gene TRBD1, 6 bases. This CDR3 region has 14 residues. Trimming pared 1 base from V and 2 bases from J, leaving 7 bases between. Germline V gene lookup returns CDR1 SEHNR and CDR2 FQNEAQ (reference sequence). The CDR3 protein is CASSLEGHTDTQYF. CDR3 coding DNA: TGTGCCAGCAGCTTAGAGGGACACACAGATACGCAGTATTTT.

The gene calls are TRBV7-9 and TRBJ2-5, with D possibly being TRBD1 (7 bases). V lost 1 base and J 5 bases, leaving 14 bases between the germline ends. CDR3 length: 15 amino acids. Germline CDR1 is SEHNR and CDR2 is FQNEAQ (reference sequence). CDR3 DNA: TGTGCCAGCAGCTTAGGGGCGGGGACAGCTGAGACCCAGTACTTC. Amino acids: CASSLGAGTAETQYF.

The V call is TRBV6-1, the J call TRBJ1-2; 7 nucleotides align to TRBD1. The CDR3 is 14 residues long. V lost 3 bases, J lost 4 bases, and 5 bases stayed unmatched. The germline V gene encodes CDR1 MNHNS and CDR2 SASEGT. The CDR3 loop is CASSDQWDSYGYTF. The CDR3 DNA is TGTGCCAGCAGTGACCAATGGGACAGCTATGGCTACACCTTC.

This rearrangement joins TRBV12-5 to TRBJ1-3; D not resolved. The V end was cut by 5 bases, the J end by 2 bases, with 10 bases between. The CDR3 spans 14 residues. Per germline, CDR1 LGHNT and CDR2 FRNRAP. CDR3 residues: CASGTDITGNTIYF. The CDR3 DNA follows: TGTGCTAGTGGTACAGACATTACTGGAAACACCATATATTTT. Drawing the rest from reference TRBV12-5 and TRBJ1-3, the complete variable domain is DARVTQTPRHKVTEMGQEVTMRCQPILGHNTVFWYRQTMMQGLELLAYFRNRAPLDDSGMPKDRFSAEMPDATLATLKIQPSEPRDSAVYFCASGTDITGNTIYFGEGSWLTVV.

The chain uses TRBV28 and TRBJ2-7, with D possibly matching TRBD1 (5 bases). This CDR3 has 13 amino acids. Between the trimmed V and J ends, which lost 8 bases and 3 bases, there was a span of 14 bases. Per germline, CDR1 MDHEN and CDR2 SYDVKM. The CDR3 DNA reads TGTGCCAGCGGTTACCGACAGTTCTACGAGCAGTACTTC. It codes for CASGYRQFYEQYF.